Given below is one TCR beta chain in context. Its antigen is still unknown. The data were taken from a study of a mutant IDH1 vaccine in newly diagnosed glioma. Background on the study: Vaccines were first given 4-6 weeks after radiotherapy alone, or with temozolomide cycles. Those enrolled had earlier been treated with radiotherapy, temozolomide, or both, mostly both.

The method was immunoSEQ multiplex PCR; TCRdb's version includes in-frame clones alone and lacks a portion of them. The table has 33,000 or so clones, roughly three quarters seen once. The CDR3 spans 16 residues. Germline V gives CDR1 SGHDT, CDR2 YYEEEE. V was clipped by 2 bases and J by 3 bases, with 14 bases between them. Findings and caveats of the study: Variations in leading peripheral T cell clonotypes appeared to have no connection with pseudoprogression.

The time point: week 35, safety follow-up. The vaccine gave 300 ug of a 20-mer mutant IDH1 peptide subcutaneously per dose. Donors had new WHO grade 3 or 4 IDH1-mutant, ATRX-lost astrocytomas. This chain uses TRBV5-6 with TRBJ2-2; D not resolved. This TCR was recovered from a woman aged 25 to 39 with glioma. Some clones in this sample may be carry-over from other donors' samples. The sequencing used PBMCs, collected from a glioma patient whose treatment included an IDH1 peptide vaccine. CDR3 nucleotide sequence: TGTGCCAGCAGCTTACGAACACATAGGGACACCGGGGAGCTGTTTTTT. It is translated as CASSLRTHRDTGELFF.